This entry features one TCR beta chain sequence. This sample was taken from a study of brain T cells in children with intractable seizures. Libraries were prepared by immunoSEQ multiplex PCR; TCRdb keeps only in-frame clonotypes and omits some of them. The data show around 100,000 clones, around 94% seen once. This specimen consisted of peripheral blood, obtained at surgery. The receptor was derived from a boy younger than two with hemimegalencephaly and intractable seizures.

The CDR3 is CASSTGTGREETQYF. The CDR3 nucleotides are TGTGCCAGCAGCACCGGGACGGGGAGGGAAGAGACCCAGTACTTC. The genes are TRBV7-8 and TRBJ2-5, with TRBD2 identical over 7 bases. This CDR3 comprises 15 residues. Trimming removed 5 bases from V and 3 bases from J; junction bases left unmatched: 9. Germline loops: CDR1 SGHVS, CDR2 FQNEAQ.